This entry concerns a single TCR beta chain. Antigen specificity is unknown. Anyone with autoimmune disease history or systemic immunosuppression was excluded. Here immunoSEQ multiplex PCR was the method, and the copy in TCRdb shows in-frame clones only, minus some. The data contain some 50,000 clones, about nine tenths of them singletons. This record belongs to a study of OX40 agonist ivuxolimab in advanced cancers. Study context: Patients were treated with intravenous ivuxolimab, dosed at 0.01 to 10 mg/kg and infused every 2 weeks.

Overall study findings and caveats: Some of the nonresponding patients also showed low levels of normalized T-cell clonal expansion. It was not determined which antigens were specifically recognized by the peripheral T cells that had undergone clonal expansion.

CDR3 length equals 15 residues. V lost 3 bases to trimming and J lost 10 bases, with 21 bases between them. Per the germline V gene, CDR1 is MDHEN and CDR2 is SYDVKM. The chain has TRBV28 and TRBJ1-1; a weak D match, TRBD1 (6 bases). The source of this sequence is an adult with an advanced solid tumor such as melanoma, head and neck, liver or kidney cancer. The sequencing here drew on CD4+ or CD8+ T cells sorted from blood, taken in a trial of the OX40 agonist ivuxolimab. This CDR3 reads CASSLNRARWDGAFF. DNA of the CDR3: TGTGCCAGCAGTTTGAACAGGGCGCGTTGGGATGGAGCTTTCTTT.